This T cell receptor beta chain is from a study of blood T cell repertoires in COVID-19. Libraries were prepared by immunoSEQ multiplex PCR; TCRdb keeps only in-frame clonotypes and omits some of them. Of 90,000 to 120,000 clones listed, roughly 90% were seen once; the top ten hold roughly 6%. The specimen was peripheral blood. This sequence originates from a human donor in a cohort sampled during active COVID-19.

CDR3 nucleotides: TGTGCCAGCAGGGATGGCAGGGGGATGACTGAAGCTTTCTTT. Protein: CASRDGRGMTEAFF. V is TRBV6-5 and J is TRBJ1-1, with TRBD1 matching 7 bases. The junction had 9 bases not matched to a gene; V was cut back by 6 bases and J by 5 bases. Germline V gene data show CDR1 as MNHEY and CDR2 as SVGAGI. This CDR3 is 14 amino acids long.